This TCR beta chain was captured in a study of CD8+CD57+ T cells in acquired aplastic anemia. Study-wide context: Quantities of DNA derived from sorted CD4+ and CD8+ cells averaged around 3 ug.

The V gene end was trimmed by 2 bases and the J gene end by 8 bases; junction bases not matched to a gene: 8. Germline loops: CDR1 SGHRS, CDR2 YFSETQ. CDR3 length: 15 residues. This clonotype appeared once. A much larger clone is a single base away; this may be a read error. For CDR3 and TCR beta VDJ profiling, genomic DNA was the template used. TCRdb independently ran MiXCR on the reads; one entry per CDR3 protein. The data hold some 220,000 distinct CDR3 sequences, with about 37% observed a single time. The material sequenced was sorted CD4+, CD8+, or CD8+CD57+ T cells (not recorded which) from PBMCs. The chain has TRBV5-1 and TRBJ2-3; 10 nucleotides match TRBD1. The receptor was isolated from a human donor in good health, serving as a control. The CDR3 loop reads CASSLRQGAAGTQYF. CDR3 sequence (DNA): TGCGCCAGCAGCTTACGACAGGGGGCGGCAGGTACGCAGTATTTT.